These T cell receptor beta chains were read from a single sample in a study of blood T cell repertoires in COVID-19. Sequencing used immunoSEQ multiplex PCR; TCRdb keeps in-frame clones, though not all of them. The sample shows 200,000 to 250,000 clones, 85% to 90% of them seen only once. The sequencing sample was made of PBMCs or T cells enriched from blood (not recorded which). All receptors come from a middle-aged man who had been exposed to COVID-19. CDR3s include the opening cysteine and the closing phenylalanine or tryptophan. A D gene is named only where the DNA matches it firmly. Clone size is given for some rows only: seen once, a few or many times, or a class if the clone is expanded.

>TRBJ1-6|NA|NA|15|TRBV5-4
TGTGCCAGCACCCAGTCCAGCTCCTATAATTCACCCCTCCACTTT
CASTQSSSYNSPLHF
>TRBJ2-3|NA|TRBD2|17|TRBV2
TGTGCCAGCAAAAGACTAGCGGGAGGGGCCCCCACAGATACGCAGTATTTT
CASKRLAGGAPTDTQYF
>TRBJ1-2|once|TRBD1|18|TRBV28
TGTGCCAGCAGCAACACGCCGGGACAGGGAGCGCATCCTTATCGCTACACCTTC
CASSNTPGQGAHPYRYTF
>TRBJ1-6|once|NA|18|TRBV5-1
TGCGCCAGCAGCTTGGGGGGAGGATGGGGACGGACCAATTCACCCCTCCACTTT
CASSLGGGWGRTNSPLHF
>TRBJ2-1|NA|NA|13|TRBV4-1
TGCGCCAGCAGCCCGCCCGAGGTCCATGAGCAGTTCTTC
CASSPPEVHEQFF
>TRBJ1-6|NA|TRBD1|16|TRBV28
TGTGCCAGCAGTTGGACAGGGGGCTGGGATAATTCACCCCTCCACTTT
CASSWTGGWDNSPLHF
>TRBJ2-6|NA|NA|19|TRBV13
TGTGCCAGCAGCCACCGGACAGGGAGGGCCCTCTCTGGGGCCAACGTCCTGACTTTC
CASSHRTGRALSGANVLTF
>TRBJ1-5|NA|NA|15|TRBV30
TGTGCCTGGAGTGGGTCAGGATATAGCAATCAGCCCCAGCATTTT
CAWSGSGYSNQPQHF
>TRBJ1-2|NA|NA|11|TRBV28
TGTGCCAGCAGGGGGGGCTATGGCTACACCTTC
CASRGGYGYTF
>TRBJ1-2|NA|TRBD1|14|TRBV5-1
TGCGCCAGCAGGTTAAGCGGGACAGGGGTCGGCTACACCTTC
CASRLSGTGVGYTF
>TRBJ2-5|NA|TRBD2|15|TRBV5-1
TGCGCCAGCAGCCGGAGACTAGCGGAACAAGAGACCCAGTACTTC
CASSRRLAEQETQYF
>TRBJ2-7|NA|NA|16|TRBV5-6
TGTGCCAGCAGCTTGGCGGACAGCAGGGTTCTCTACGAGCAGTACTTC
CASSLADSRVLYEQYF
>TRBJ2-3|NA|NA|13|TRBV7-2
TGTGCCACCCGGATGGGAGGCACAGATACGCAGTATTTT
CATRMGGTDTQYF
>TRBJ1-2|NA|TRBD1|18|TRBV9
TGTGCCAGCAGCGGAACGCCCTCGGGACAGGTGCCTACCTATGGCTACACCTTC
CASSGTPSGQVPTYGYTF
>TRBJ1-2|NA|NA|13|TRBV2
TGTGCCAGCAGTGCGGAGGTGAGATATGGCTACACCTTC
CASSAEVRYGYTF
>TRBJ2-5|NA|TRBD1|14|TRBV7-2
TGTGCCAGCAGCGCCTGGGACAGCCAAGAGACCCAGTACTTC
CASSAWDSQETQYF
>TRBJ1-2|NA|NA|12|TRBV12-3/TRBV12-4
TGTGCCAGCAGTTTCGGAGAGTATGGCTACACCTTC
CASSFGEYGYTF
>TRBJ1-5|few|NA|14|TRBV6-2/TRBV6-3
TGTGCCAGCAGACCTGGGGGGTACAATCAGCCCCAGCATTTT
CASRPGGYNQPQHF
>TRBJ2-1|NA|TRBD2|16|TRBV7-2
TGTGCCAGCAGCTCAGATAGCGGGGGCCCTTACAATGAGCAGTTCTTC
CASSSDSGGPYNEQFF
>TRBJ2-3|NA|TRBD1|14|TRBV5-1
TGCGCCAGCATGCGGTCGGGCCAGGGGGAAACGCAGTATTTT
CASMRSGQGETQYF
>TRBJ2-5|NA|NA|15|TRBV24-1
TGTGCCACCAGTGATTCTACTTGGGCCGGAGAGACCCAGTACTTC
CATSDSTWAGETQYF
>TRBJ2-5|many|NA|16|TRBV6-4
TGTGCCAGCAGTCCTGTTCGGGGGAGATACCGGGAGACCCAGTACTTC
CASSPVRGRYRETQYF
>TRBJ2-7|NA|TRBD2|15|TRBV13
TGTGCCAGCAGCTTTCGACTAGCCCTCTCCTACGAGCAGTACTTC
CASSFRLALSYEQYF
>TRBJ2-1|NA|TRBD1|16|TRBV23-1
TGCGCCAGCAGTCAATCCCCTGGACAGGCGTACAATGAGCAGTTCTTC
CASSQSPGQAYNEQFF
>TRBJ1-1|NA|TRBD1|15|TRBV18
TGTGCCAGCTCACCCGGGACAGGGCTGAACACTGAAGCTTTCTTT
CASSPGTGLNTEAFF
>TRBJ1-6|few|TRBD1|13|TRBV29-1
TGCAGCGCGCGGACAGGGGGTAATTCACCCCTCCACTTT
CSARTGGNSPLHF
>TRBJ2-1|NA|TRBD1|18|TRBV9
TGTGCCAGCAGCTCACGTAGTCCTCAGATGACAGGGGTGAATGAGCAGTTCTTC
CASSSRSPQMTGVNEQFF
>TRBJ1-1|NA|TRBD1|14|TRBV18
TGTGCCAGCTCCCGTGGACAGGACAACACTGAAGCTTTCTTT
CASSRGQDNTEAFF
>TRBJ1-3|NA|NA|12|TRBV28
TGTGCCAGCAGCCAAACTGGAAACACCATATATTTT
CASSQTGNTIYF
>TRBJ1-1|NA|NA|15|TRBV19
TGTGCCAGTAGTGGCAGGGTATCGGATTTGTCTGAAGCTTTCTTT
CASSGRVSDLSEAFF
>TRBJ1-1|NA|TRBD1|17|TRBV15
TGTGCCACCAGCCTCCCGGACAGGGGTCGGGAAGTGGCTGAAGCTTTCTTT
CATSLPDRGREVAEAFF
>TRBJ2-5|NA|TRBD2|19|TRBV5-1
TGCGCCAGCAGCTTGATTCCGACTAGCGGGGGGGGCAACCAAGAGACCCAGTACTTC
CASSLIPTSGGGNQETQYF
>TRBJ1-1|NA|TRBD1|15|TRBV19
TGTGCCAGTAGTGGCTCAGGGGGCAGGAACACTGAAGCTTTCTTT
CASSGSGGRNTEAFF
>TRBJ1-5|NA|NA|15|TRBV19
TGTGCCAGTAGTAATATCCGCTATAGCAATCAGCCCCAGCATTTT
CASSNIRYSNQPQHF
>TRBJ2-3|NA|NA|11|TRBV20-1
TGCAGTGCTAGAATGGCTGATACGCAGTATTTT
CSARMADTQYF
>TRBJ2-5|NA|NA|14|TRBV27
TGTGCCGTCCCGAGGGGGAGGGCCTTTGAGACCCAGTACTTC
CAVPRGRAFETQYF
>TRBJ2-3|NA|NA|12|TRBV20-1
TGCAGTGCTAGTATTATCACAGATACGCAGTATTTT
CSASIITDTQYF
>TRBJ2-3|NA|TRBD2|16|TRBV11-3
TGTGCCAGCAGCTCGAACCTAGCGGGGGGGTCAGATACGCAGTATTTT
CASSSNLAGGSDTQYF
>TRBJ1-2|NA|TRBD1|13|TRBV7-3
TGTGCCAGCAGCTGGACAGGGGGCCATGGCTACACCTTC
CASSWTGGHGYTF
>TRBJ1-2|NA|NA|13|TRBV19
TGTGCCAGTCAGTTAACTGGAGGCTATGGCTACACCTTT
CASQLTGGYGYTF
>TRBJ1-1|NA|TRBD1|13|TRBV6-5
TGTGCCATCCGGGACAGGGGTAACACTGAAGCTTTCTTT
CAIRDRGNTEAFF
>TRBJ1-1|NA|NA|15|TRBV21-1
TGTGCCAGCAGCCCTGGGATGGGGGGGAACACTGAAGCTTTCTTT
CASSPGMGGNTEAFF
>TRBJ1-2|NA|NA|13|TRBV12-3/TRBV12-4
TGTGCCAGCAGTCCCCGGGACATCTATGGCTACACCTTC
CASSPRDIYGYTF
>TRBJ1-1|NA|NA|13|TRBV28
TGTGCCAGCAGGAGCATCGAGAACACTGAAGCTTTCTTT
CASRSIENTEAFF
>TRBJ2-2|NA|TRBD1|16|TRBV27
TGTGCCACCGGACCTCAGGGACAGGGGATCCACGGGGAGCTGTTTTTT
CATGPQGQGIHGELFF
>TRBJ1-1|NA|NA|13|TRBV30
TGTGCCTGGAATCGGGTCGGGAACACTGAAGCTTTCTTT
CAWNRVGNTEAFF
>TRBJ2-5|NA|TRBD2|17|TRBV5-8
TGTGCCAGCAGCCCCGGGACTAGCGGGGGGGCGAGGGAGACCCAGTACTTC
CASSPGTSGGARETQYF
>TRBJ2-7|NA|TRBD1|14|TRBV6-5
TGTGCCAGCAGTTCCTTACAGGGGATCCACGAGCAGTACTTC
CASSSLQGIHEQYF
>TRBJ1-2|once|TRBD1|13|TRBV11-2
TGTGCCAGCAGCTGGGACAGGGGGCCAAGCTACACCTTC
CASSWDRGPSYTF
>TRBJ1-6|NA|NA|16|TRBV7-3
TGTGCCAGCAGCTTATATGGGGCAAGAAATAATTCACCCCTCCACTTT
CASSLYGARNNSPLHF